This entry lists 6 T cell receptor beta chains sequenced from one sample in a study of T-cell reconstitution after alpha-beta-depleted transplantation in children (dated by TCRdb to 2016 to 2017). The sample's treatment or condition label is to be understood as: allogeneic hematopoietic cell transplantation with graft depleted of TCRalphabeta T cells and CD19 B cells. Libraries were made using PCR. The sequencer listed for this sample is Illumina HiSeq 2500. TCR library preparation used molecular barcoding, with unique molecular identifiers applied to normalize quantification of the TCRbeta repertoire. TCRdb redid the processing of the public reads, applying fastp at Q25 and MiXCR, and retained in-frame beta chains. CDR3 protein sequences are deduplicated, and each keeps its most common genes and DNA. For this sample there are some 120,000 distinct CDR3 sequences; about a tenth appear just once. Nearly 35% of the sample lies in the top ten.

Sequenced here: PBMCs, sampled before TCRalphabeta/CD19-depleted stem cell transplant. These receptors originate from a boy younger than 10 with acute lymphoblastic leukemia, due to receive a stem cell transplant.

The table lists this clonotype with a few counts. The V call is TRBV3-1, the J call TRBJ2-3; D is ambiguous. Germline V CDR1 and CDR2: LGHDT, YNNKEL (reference sequence). V was cut by 3 bases and J by 2 bases, with 12 bases left in between. This CDR3 spans 15 amino acids. The CDR3 sequence: CASSQLGSHTDTQYF. The CDR3 region has the DNA TGTGCCAGCAGCCAGTTAGGGTCCCACACAGATACGCAGTATTTT.

This clonotype came up a few times. V usage is TRBV18 and J usage is TRBJ2-2; D is ambiguous. V dropped 1 base and J dropped 1 base, with 10 bases sitting between them. Germline V gene lookup returns CDR1 KGHSH and CDR2 LQKENI. This CDR3 is 16 amino acids long. The DNA for the CDR3 is TGTGCCAGCTCACCACTTCCCGTGCTGAACACCGGGGAGCTGTTTTTT. Translated, it gives CASSPLPVLNTGELFF.

The CDR3 coding sequence is TGTGCCAGCAGTGAAATGGGACAGAGCTATGGCTACACCTTC. It yields the protein CASSEMGQSYGYTF. This chain links TRBV2 with TRBJ1-2; the match to TRBD1 covers 7 bases. The V segment lost 2 bases and the J segment 4 bases; nucleotides outside the gene matches: 4. The CDR3 is made up of 14 amino acids. Germline CDR1 and CDR2: SNHLY and FYNNEI.

This clonotype was picked up many times. The chain recombines TRBV7-2 with TRBJ2-2; 8 bases line up with TRBD2. V shed 5 bases, J shed 3 bases, and the junction held 5 bases outside the gene matches. The CDR3 totals 15 residues. CDR1 is SGHTA, CDR2 FQGNSA, per germline. The CDR3 nucleotides read TGTGCCAGCAGCCAAGGCGGGGGGTACACCGGGGAGCTGTTTTTT. Amino acids: CASSQGGGYTGELFF.

The chain links TRBV9 to TRBJ2-7, with D unresolved. Germline-derived CDR1 and CDR2 are SGDLS and YYNGEE. The CDR3 contains 13 residues. Trimming removed 0 bases from V and 0 bases from J, with 4 bases in between. DNA for the CDR3: TGTGCCAGCAGCGTAGATTTCTCCTACGAGCAGTACTTC. Amino acid sequence: CASSVDFSYEQYF.

This clonotype occurred a few times. Germline is not matched at one junction end, which may reflect a read error. The chain has TRBV20-1 and TRBJ2-1, with D hard to call. The germline V gene encodes CDR1 DFQATT and CDR2 SNEGSKA (reference sequence). The CDR3 loop spans 9 amino acids. DNA of the CDR3: TGCAGTGCTATCCGAGGAGTTCAATTC. Encoded protein: CSAIRGVQF.